Given below is one T cell receptor (beta chain) in context. The data stem from a study of blood T cell repertoires in COVID-19. Study in general: COVID-19 samples from acute and convalescent phases originated in the United States, Italy and Spain.

Clones were sequenced by immunoSEQ multiplex PCR, and TCRdb holds only the in-frame ones, with some missing. The sample shows roughly 76,000 clones, roughly three quarters of them seen only once. The CDR3 has 18 residues. J lost 0 bases, V lost 3 bases, and 11 bases had no gene match. CDR1 and CDR2 from the germline V gene are MGHRA and YSYEKL. Sequenced: peripheral blood. The rearrangement links TRBV4-1 to TRBJ1-3, with 7 nucleotides matching TRBD1. This clonotype was obtained from a man between 65 and 85 years old with acute or convalescent COVID-19. CDR3: CASSHTPGQSISGNTIYF. In nucleotides, the CDR3 is TGCGCCAGCAGCCATACCCCGGGACAGAGTATCTCTGGAAACACCATATATTTT.